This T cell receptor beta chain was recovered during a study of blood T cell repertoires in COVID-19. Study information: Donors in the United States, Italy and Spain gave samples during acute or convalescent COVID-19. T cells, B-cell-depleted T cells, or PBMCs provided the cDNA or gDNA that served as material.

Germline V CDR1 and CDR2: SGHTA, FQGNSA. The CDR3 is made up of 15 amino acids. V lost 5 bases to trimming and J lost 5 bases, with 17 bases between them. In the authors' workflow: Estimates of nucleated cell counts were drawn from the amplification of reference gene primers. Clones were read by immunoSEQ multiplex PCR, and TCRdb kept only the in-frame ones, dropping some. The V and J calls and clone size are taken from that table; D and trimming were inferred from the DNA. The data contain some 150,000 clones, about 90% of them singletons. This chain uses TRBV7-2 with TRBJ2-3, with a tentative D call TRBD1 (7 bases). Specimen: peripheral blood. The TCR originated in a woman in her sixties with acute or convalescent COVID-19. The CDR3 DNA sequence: TGTGCCAGCAGCCCGGGGGACAGAAAGGTAGATACGCAGTATTTT. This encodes CASSPGDRKVDTQYF.